A single sample gave rise to the 8 T cell receptor beta chains below, sequenced in a study of OX40 agonist ivuxolimab in advanced cancers. Assay used: immunoSEQ multiplex PCR; TCRdb lists only in-frame clones, some missing. In the table there are roughly 75,000 clones, 80% to 90% of which are singletons. Sequencing was performed on CD4+ or CD8+ T cells sorted from blood, taken in a trial of the OX40 agonist ivuxolimab. Receptors were obtained from an adult with an advanced solid tumor such as melanoma, head and neck, liver or kidney cancer.

V usage is TRBV5-1 and J usage is TRBJ2-1, with D maybe TRBD1 (5 bases). V was clipped by 2 bases and J by 0 bases, with 9 bases between them. The CDR3 has 15 amino acids. Per the germline V gene, CDR1 is SGHRS and CDR2 is YFSETQ. Written as DNA, the CDR3 is TGCGCCAGCAGCTTAGGACATTCCTCCTACAATGAGCAGTTCTTC. It is translated as CASSLGHSSYNEQFF.

The V and J genes are TRBV30 and TRBJ1-6, with D unresolved. Germline assignment: CDR1 GTSNPN and CDR2 SVGIG (reference sequence). Between the trimmed V and J ends, which lost 4 bases and 0 bases, there was a span of 22 bases. This CDR3 region has 19 residues. CDR3 coding DNA: TGTGCCTGGACCCGCGCCCCTTACCTGGGTGGCTCCTATAATTCACCCCTCCACTTT. Translating it yields CAWTRAPYLGGSYNSPLHF.

V and J are TRBV30 and TRBJ2-3, with a weak D call TRBD2 (6 bases). Germline V gives CDR1 GTSNPN, CDR2 SVGIG (reference sequence). The CDR3 runs 15 residues. Trimming cost V 7 bases and J 2 bases, with 19 bases left between them. The DNA for the CDR3 is TGTGCCTCTTCCCCAGGGACTGGCCTCACAGATACGCAGTATTTT. Translated: CASSPGTGLTDTQYF.

This clone was found a few times. The V call is TRBV5-4, the J call TRBJ2-2; D ambiguous. Trimming removed 4 bases from V and 2 bases from J, with 9 bases in between. The CDR3 extends over 14 amino acids. Germline V gene data show CDR1 as SGHNT and CDR2 as YYREEE (reference sequence). The CDR3 DNA reads TGTGCCAGCAGCCCCACTACCAACACCGGGGAGCTGTTTTTT. Protein sequence: CASSPTTNTGELFF.

This chain uses TRBV7-9 with TRBJ2-3; no clear D. V was pared by 0 bases and J by 2 bases, with 6 bases between. This CDR3 contains 14 residues. From germline, CDR1 is SEHNR and CDR2 FQNEAQ (reference sequence). CDR3 protein: CASSLAGYTDTQYF. The DNA for the CDR3 is TGTGCCAGCAGCTTAGCAGGGTACACAGATACGCAGTATTTT.

This chain links TRBV19 with TRBJ2-3, with 11 positions matching TRBD2. The germline gives CDR1 LNHDA, CDR2 SQIVND (reference sequence). J gave up 5 bases and V 5 bases, and 12 bases lay outside the gene matches. CDR3 length: 17 residues. The CDR3 DNA sequence: TGTGCCAGTAGTTCCGCCTACGTAGCGGGGGGGAGAGATACGCAGTATTTT. It translates to CASSSAYVAGGRDTQYF. Combining the CDR3 with reference TRBV19 and TRBJ2-3 gives the whole variable domain DGGITQSPKYLFRKEGQNVTLSCEQNLNHDAMYWYRQDPGQGLRLIYYSQIVNDFQKGDIAEGYSVSREKKESFPLTVTSAQKNPTAFYLCASSSAYVAGGRDTQYFGPGTRLTVL.

The CDR3 nucleotides read TGTGCCAGCAGTTCCCCGGGACATAAGTCCACCGGGGAGCTGTTTTTT. This gives the protein CASSSPGHKSTGELFF. The chain has TRBV6-5 and TRBJ2-2; D is possibly TRBD1 (6 bases). V was trimmed by 4 bases and J by 4 bases, leaving 16 bases between them. CDR1 and CDR2 (germline): MNHEY, SVGAGI. The CDR3 extends over 16 amino acids.

This clone was found a few times. The chain carries TRBV6-6 and TRBJ2-7; no definite D call. This CDR3 has 13 residues. Trimming shortened V by 2 bases and J by 3 bases, and 8 bases separated the two germline ends. Looked up from germline, CDR1 is MNHNY and CDR2 is SVGAGI (reference sequence). CDR3 sequence (DNA): TGTGCCAGCAGTTACCTGGAAAACTACGAGCAGTACTTC. Its translation: CASSYLENYEQYF.